A single T cell receptor (beta chain) is shown here with its context. Its specificity is not known. These data originate in a study of tumor-infiltrating lymphocytes in localized non-small cell lung cancer. Looking at the study overall: From each patient, both tumor and uninvolved lung, non-adjacent to tumor, were sampled. General study findings and limits: TCR sequencing covered a subset of patients with enough tissue.

Assay: immunoSEQ multiplex PCR; the TCRdb copy retains only in-frame clones and omits some. Of around 12,000 clones listed, 80% to 90% are singletons. This CDR3 spans 15 amino acids. The trim removed 5 bases at V and 4 bases at J, leaving 10 bases unmatched. Germline CDR1 is MDHEN and CDR2 is SYDVKM. The V call is TRBV28, the J call TRBJ2-7, with TRBD2 identical over 8 bases. The sequence derives from a human donor with non-small cell lung cancer. Sequences were obtained from uninvolved lung tissue not adjacent to the tumor. CDR3: CASSPLSGKGYEQYF. DNA for the CDR3: TGTGCCAGCAGTCCGCTTAGCGGGAAGGGTTACGAGCAGTACTTC.